This T cell receptor (beta chain) was identified in a study of CD8+ T cells in alopecia areata. Deletions cut 4 bases from V and 7 bases from J, with 17 bases between. Germline values: CDR1 SGHRS, CDR2 YFSETQ. The CDR3 extends over 14 amino acids. This clone was detected a few times. Treatment denoted: oral pan-JAK inhibitor, 5-10 mg twice daily. In each case, RNA was isolated and then reverse transcribed into cDNA as the sequencing template. Assay: immunoSEQ multiplex PCR; the TCRdb copy retains only in-frame clones and omits some. The table has roughly 120,000 clones, 50% to 65% seen once. This TCR was recovered from a human donor with alopecia areata. The source material was CD4+ T cells sorted from blood, sampled at week 24, from a patient treated with tofacitinib. The chain is built from TRBV5-1 and TRBJ1-1; D gene ambiguous. CDR3 in amino acids: CASSNEGRGSEAFF. For the CDR3, the DNA is TGCGCCAGCAGCAACGAGGGTCGTGGCAGTGAAGCTTTCTTT.